This T cell receptor beta chain was captured by sequencing in a study of blood T cells in healthy people across ages. V shed 5 bases and J shed 1 base, with 14 bases lying between them. This CDR3 region has 15 residues. Germline CDR1 PRHDT, CDR2 FYEKMQ (reference sequence). Together with a sample-barcoded 5' primer, a J-beta primer mix was included in a second PCR lasting about 7 to 12 cycles. TCRdb re-analysed the 5' RACE reads in MiXCR, keeping a single row per CDR3 protein. This table holds 1.5 million or so distinct CDR3 sequences, 42% found once. Concerning this clonotype itself: The antigen is not known.

Extracted total RNA amounted to at least 5.5 micrograms for each sample. Study results and caveats: Per million T cells, the diversity of TCR beta decreased roughly linearly as age advanced. Both higher diversity and more naive CD4+ cells marked long-lived donors when set against aged donors. Naive T cell percentage and TCR beta diversity correlated strongly.

The TCR sequence derives from a woman aged 18-29 years in good health. The rearrangement uses TRBV13 and TRBJ1-1; D is possibly TRBD1 (5 bases). The sequenced sample was blood. The CDR3 nucleotides are TGTGCCAGCAGCCAGCCTAGGGGAACGAACACTGAAGCTTTCTTT. Its translation: CASSQPRGTNTEAFF.